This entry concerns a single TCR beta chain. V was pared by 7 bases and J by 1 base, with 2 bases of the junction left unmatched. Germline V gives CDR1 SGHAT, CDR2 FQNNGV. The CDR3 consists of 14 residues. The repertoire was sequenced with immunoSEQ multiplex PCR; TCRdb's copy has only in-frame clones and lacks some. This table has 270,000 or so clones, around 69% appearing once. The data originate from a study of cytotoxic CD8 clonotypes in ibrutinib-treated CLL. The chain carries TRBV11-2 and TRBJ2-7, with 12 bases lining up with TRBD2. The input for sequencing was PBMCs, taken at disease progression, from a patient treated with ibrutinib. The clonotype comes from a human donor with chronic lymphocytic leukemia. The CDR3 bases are TGTGCCAGCACCCTAGCGGGGGGGTCCTACGAGCAGTACTTC. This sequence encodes CASTLAGGSYEQYF.